This T cell receptor beta chain emerged from a study of T cell repertoires in cytomegalovirus infection. Study in general: Newly reported HLA-C-restricted and thoroughly characterized HLA-B-restricted CMV epitopes were employed. The public TCR beta signatures pointed to both CMV infection and matching HLA type. General observations from the study: Within the response measured ex vivo, HLA-C-restricted CMV-specific TCR beta clonotypes were dominant.

TCRdb re-called the reads with MiXCR, one entry per CDR3 protein. Here the sample spans around 750,000 distinct CDR3 sequences, less than 35% being singletons. This clonotype was seen a handful of times. The antigen is undetermined. The CDR3 spans 13 residues. V lost 2 bases to trimming and J lost 10 bases, with 14 bases between them. Sequences were derived from cultured CD8+ T cells from PBMCs, sampled from culture after CMV antigen stimulation. The chain links TRBV12-3 or TRBV12-4 to TRBJ1-2; D gene ambiguous. This receptor was identified in a human donor in good health (CMV status not recorded). Some clones in this sample may be carry-over from other donors' samples. The CDR3 loop is CASSLRTVGVYTF. Here the CDR3 DNA reads TGTGCCAGCAGTTTACGTACAGTAGGTGTCTACACCTTC.